A single sample is the source of the 21 T cell receptor beta chains below, sequenced in a study of blood T cells in healthy people across ages. Sample-barcoded 5' priming and a J-beta primer mix drove a second PCR of about 7 to 12 cycles. TCRdb independently ran MiXCR on the 5' RACE reads; one entry per CDR3 protein. The repertoire holds about 1.4 million distinct CDR3 sequences, with approximately 59% as singletons. The sequenced sample consisted of blood. Receptor source: a man between 18 and 35 years old in good health.

The chain has TRBV20-1 and TRBJ2-6; D is ambiguous. Germline V gene sequence: CDR1 DFQATT, CDR2 SNEGSKA (reference sequence). Trimming took off 5 bases at V and 2 bases at J, with 7 bases between the two ends. The CDR3 runs to 13 residues. The CDR3, as DNA: TGCAGTGCTGGGGTCACTGGGGCCAACGTCCTGACTTTC. Amino acids: CSAGVTGANVLTF.

This clonotype showed up just a few times. This chain joins TRBV3-1 and TRBJ1-2, with TRBD1 matching over 9 bases. The ends lost 1 base at V and 5 bases at J; junction bases unmatched: 8. Germline V gene sequence: CDR1 LGHDT, CDR2 YNNKEL (reference sequence). The CDR3 has 16 residues. The CDR3 bases are TGTGCCAGCAGCCAAGGCGGGACAGGGATTGTGTATGGCTACACCTTC. Translating gives CASSQGGTGIVYGYTF.

This clonotype turned up a few times. This chain links TRBV5-5 with TRBJ2-1; a possible D gene is TRBD1 (8 bases). Trimming removed 3 bases from V and 0 bases from J, with 16 bases in between. The germline V gene encodes CDR1 SGHKS and CDR2 YYEKEE (reference sequence). CDR3 size: 17 residues. This CDR3 is CASSSNRGGSSYNEQFF. The CDR3 region has the DNA TGTGCCAGCAGCTCGAACAGGGGGGGGAGCTCCTACAATGAGCAGTTCTTC. The full variable domain, rest sourced from reference TRBV5-5 and TRBJ2-1, is DAGVTQSPTHLIKTRGQQVTLRCSPISGHKSVSWYQQVLGQGPQFIFQYYEKEERGRGNFPDRFSARQFPNYSSELNVNALLLGDSALYLCASSSNRGGSSYNEQFFGPGTRLTVL.

This rearrangement joins TRBV10-1 to TRBJ2-1; TRBD1 might be the D (5 bases). Germline V gene lookup returns CDR1 WNHNN and CDR2 SYGVQD (reference sequence). The V end was cut by 2 bases, the J end by 6 bases, with 14 bases between. The CDR3 is 15 residues long. CDR3: CASSEGGARPNEQFF. CDR3 sequence (DNA): TGCGCCAGCAGTGAGGGTGGGGCGAGGCCCAATGAGCAGTTCTTC.

Only a few counts were recorded for this clonotype. This chain joins TRBV20-1 and TRBJ2-1; the D is unclear. Germline V gene lookup returns CDR1 DFQATT and CDR2 SNEGSKA (reference sequence). Deletions cut 6 bases from V and 9 bases from J, with 15 bases between. The CDR3 length is 12 residues. This CDR3 is CSAFGPGSEQFF. The CDR3 bases are TGCAGTGCCTTCGGACCAGGAAGTGAGCAGTTCTTC.

The chain couples TRBV9 to TRBJ2-5, with a tentative D call TRBD2 (6 bases). Looked up from germline, CDR1 is SGDLS and CDR2 is YYNGEE. The CDR3 covers 14 residues. Trimming stripped 1 base from V and 11 bases from J, with 18 bases between. CDR3 DNA sequence: TGTGCCAGCAGCGTACGCACTAGCCTTGGGGAGCAGTACTTC. Protein product: CASSVRTSLGEQYF.

The rearrangement links TRBV28 to TRBJ2-7; D gene ambiguous. V lost 6 bases and J 0 bases, leaving 9 bases between the germline ends. The CDR3 contains 13 residues. Looked up from germline, CDR1 is MDHEN and CDR2 is SYDVKM. This chain's CDR3 is CASSPRFSYEQYF. CDR3 nucleotide sequence: TGTGCCAGCAGCCCAAGGTTCTCCTACGAGCAGTACTTC.

A few counts support this clonotype. The CDR3 DNA sequence: TGCGCCAGCAGCCAAGTACCCAAGAATAGGGGTAACTACGAGCAGTACTTC. Its protein is CASSQVPKNRGNYEQYF. The chain uses TRBV4-1 and TRBJ2-7, with a tentative D call TRBD1 (5 bases). The germline V gene encodes CDR1 MGHRA and CDR2 YSYEKL. Trimming took 1 base from V and 3 from J, leaving 19 bases between them. This CDR3 has 17 amino acids.

In this sample, this clonotype turned up once. CDR3 amino acids: CASQTGAPDTQYF. CDR3 in DNA: TGTGCCAGCCAAACCGGGGCCCCAGATACGCAGTATTTT. The J gene is TRBJ2-3, the V gene TRBV7-9; D tentatively fits TRBD1 or TRBD2 (5 bases each). The CDR3 length is 13 residues. Trimming removed 8 bases at V and 4 bases at J, with 13 bases between. Germline V CDR1 and CDR2: SEHNR, FQNEAQ (reference sequence). Complete variable domain (other parts from reference TRBV7-9 and TRBJ2-3): DTGVSQNPRHKITKRGQNVTFRCDPISEHNRLYWYRQTLGQGPEFLTYFQNEAQLEKSRLLSDRFSAERPKGSFSTLEIQRTEQGDSAMYLCASQTGAPDTQYFGPGTRLTVL.

The V gene is TRBV20-1, the J gene TRBJ2-2; no definite D call. The CDR3 is 14 residues long. CDR1 is DFQATT and CDR2 is SNEGSKA in the germline V gene (reference sequence). V was cut by 3 bases and J by 7 bases, with 15 bases left in between. CDR3 sequence: CSARLSGPGGELFF. CDR3 nucleotide sequence: TGCAGTGCTAGGCTGTCTGGGCCTGGCGGGGAGCTGTTTTTT.

This clonotype has only one observation. The J gene is TRBJ2-2, the V gene TRBV10-3; D possibly corresponds to TRBD2 (6 bases). Deletions cut 0 bases from V and 4 bases from J, with 9 bases between. The CDR3 totals 15 residues. Per germline, CDR1 ENHRY and CDR2 SYGVKD. Written as DNA, the CDR3 is TGTGCCATCAGTGAGTCGCCAGCGGGCACCGGGGAGCTGTTTTTT. Its translation: CAISESPAGTGELFF.

The chain recombines TRBV12-3 or TRBV12-4 with TRBJ2-5; TRBD2 aligns across 12 bases. The length of the CDR3 is 13 residues. V trimming: 6 bases; J trimming: 11 bases; junction bases outside the gene matches: 7. The CDR3 is CASRRLAGVGQYF. The CDR3 region has the DNA TGTGCCAGCAGGAGACTAGCGGGAGTGGGGCAGTACTTC.

V is TRBV6-1 and J is TRBJ2-2; tentative D call: TRBD1 (6 bases). V gave up 7 bases and J gave up 4 bases, with 13 bases separating them. Germline CDR1 and CDR2: MNHNS and SASEGT. This CDR3 is built from 14 residues. This CDR3 is CASIWDKRTGELFF. The CDR3 bases are TGTGCCAGCATTTGGGACAAACGCACCGGGGAGCTGTTTTTT.

The CDR3, as DNA: TGTGCCAGCAGCTCCAGACAAGGATACAATGAGCAGTACTTC. The encoded protein is CASSSRQGYNEQYF. This chain joins TRBV7-8 and TRBJ2-1; D is unresolved. The DNA end is more similar to TRBJ2-7, so the J call may be wrong. Looked up from germline, CDR1 is SGHVS and CDR2 is FQNEAQ. This CDR3 spans 14 amino acids.

This clonotype has a handful of counts. This CDR3 reads CASSSQGWETQYF. The CDR3 nucleotides read TGTGCCAGCAGTTCTCAGGGATGGGAGACCCAGTACTTC. This chain connects TRBV12-3 or TRBV12-4 to TRBJ2-5, with a tentative D call TRBD1 (5 bases). V was trimmed by 4 bases and J by 5 bases, leaving 11 bases between them. The length of the CDR3 is 13 residues.

In this sample, this clonotype turned up once. This rearrangement joins TRBV7-9 to TRBJ2-3; possibly TRBD2 for D (5 bases). V was clipped by 8 bases and J by 1 base, with 10 bases between them. CDR1 and CDR2 (germline): SEHNR, FQNEAQ (reference sequence). The CDR3 has 13 residues. For the CDR3, the DNA is TGTGCCAGCCGAGCGGACGGCACAGATACGCAGTATTTT. This codes for CASRADGTDTQYF. Filled out from reference TRBV7-9 and TRBJ2-3, the complete variable domain reads DTGVSQNPRHKITKRGQNVTFRCDPISEHNRLYWYRQTLGQGPEFLTYFQNEAQLEKSRLLSDRFSAERPKGSFSTLEIQRTEQGDSAMYLCASRADGTDTQYFGPGTRLTVL.

This clonotype was seen a few times. The chain uses TRBV7-2 and TRBJ2-7; TRBD2 agrees at 10 bases. V was pared by 3 bases and J by 0 bases, with 2 bases of the junction left unmatched. Per the germline V gene, CDR1 is SGHTA and CDR2 is FQGNSA. The CDR3 is made up of 15 amino acids. CDR3 DNA sequence: TGTGCCAGCAGCTTCAGCGGGGGGGGCTCCTACGAGCAGTACTTC. It yields the protein CASSFSGGGSYEQYF.

This clonotype was observed a single time. The V and J genes are TRBV29-1 and TRBJ1-1, with 7 bases identical to TRBD1. The germline V gene has CDR1 SQVTM and CDR2 ANQGSEA. The CDR3 runs 18 residues. The V and J ends lost 4 bases and 1 base, in that order; junction bases with no gene match: 18. DNA of the CDR3: TGCAGCGTTGGGTTAGGCGGGGATGTTACAGGGGAGAACACTGAAGCTTTCTTT. Its protein is CSVGLGGDVTGENTEAFF.

There are many counts of this clonotype. V and J are TRBV29-1 and TRBJ1-5; 9 nucleotides align to TRBD1. The CDR3 spans 14 residues. Germline V gene data show CDR1 as SQVTM and CDR2 as ANQGSEA. V gave up 6 bases and J gave up 2 bases; unmatched junction bases: 5. Written as DNA, the CDR3 is TGCAGCGTCGAGACAGGGGGAGGCAATCAGCCCCAGCATTTT. Translated: CSVETGGGNQPQHF.

The rearrangement joins TRBV6-5 to TRBJ2-4; 8 bases fit TRBD2. The tail of the sequence fits TRBJ2-5 better, so the J call may be wrong. CDR3 size: 16 residues. CDR1 MNHEY and CDR2 SVGAGI come from the germline V gene. The CDR3 sequence is CASSPGIAGFRETQYF. In nucleotides, the CDR3 is TGTGCCAGCAGTCCTGGGATAGCGGGATTCAGGGAGACCCAGTACTTC.

The chain carries TRBV12-3 or TRBV12-4 and TRBJ1-3; D not resolved. V was pared by 5 bases and J by 0 bases, with 11 bases between. This CDR3 is 15 amino acids long. The CDR3 region has the DNA TGTGCCAGCAGTGCGAGAGGGAGCTCTGGAAACACCATATATTTT. Translating it yields CASSARGSSGNTIYF.